These T cell receptor beta chains were read from a single sample in a study of OX40 agonist ivuxolimab in advanced cancers. Clones were read by immunoSEQ multiplex PCR, and TCRdb kept only the in-frame ones, dropping some. The table lists some 72,000 clones, under 85% of them singletons. The specimen comprised CD4+ or CD8+ T cells sorted from blood, sampled in a trial of the OX40 agonist ivuxolimab. These receptors all come from an adult with an advanced solid tumor such as melanoma, head and neck, liver or kidney cancer. Each CDR3 is given with its conserved first and last residue. The order of the fields is CDR3 protein, CDR3 length, V gene, J gene.

CDR3aa: CASSLGGRGGSSTDTQYF
len: 18
v_gene: TRBV7-9
j_gene: TRBJ2-3

CDR3aa: CASSRGGGTEAFF
len: 13
v_gene: TRBV18
j_gene: TRBJ1-1

CDR3aa: CAWSAIATLGTTYTMRKFF
len: 19
v_gene: TRBV30
j_gene: TRBJ2-1

CDR3aa: CASSMQSTNEKLFF
len: 14
v_gene: TRBV19
j_gene: TRBJ1-4

CDR3aa: CASSPWTGGYEQYF
len: 14
v_gene: TRBV7-9
j_gene: TRBJ2-7

CDR3aa: CACQQDYEQYF
len: 11
v_gene: TRBV30
j_gene: TRBJ2-7

CDR3aa: CASSQERTDRNTGELFF
len: 17
v_gene: TRBV4-1
j_gene: TRBJ2-2

CDR3aa: CASRSGTNNLKQFF
len: 14
v_gene: TRBV7-8
j_gene: TRBJ2-1

CDR3aa: CAWSAGANVLTF
len: 12
v_gene: TRBV30
j_gene: TRBJ2-6

CDR3aa: CASTSGGGGGLEETQYF
len: 17
v_gene: TRBV5-1
j_gene: TRBJ2-5

CDR3aa: CAWSPGTDLAYTF
len: 13
v_gene: TRBV30
j_gene: TRBJ1-2

CDR3aa: CASSRDRMNTGELFF
len: 15
v_gene: TRBV5-4
j_gene: TRBJ2-2

CDR3aa: CASSPLADSTDTQYF
len: 15
v_gene: TRBV4-3
j_gene: TRBJ2-3

CDR3aa: CASSPGREGGYTF
len: 13
v_gene: TRBV10-2
j_gene: TRBJ1-2

CDR3aa: CASSVDVPDTQYF
len: 13
v_gene: TRBV9
j_gene: TRBJ2-3